These T cell receptor beta chains were read from a single sample in a study of T cells in Graves' hyperthyroidism and ophthalmopathy. TCRdb analysed the multiplex PCR reads with MiXCR anew, one entry per CDR3 protein. The data show roughly 350,000 distinct CDR3 sequences, roughly 13% seen once. The sample comprised blood. The receptors were gathered from a woman aged 35 to 49 with Graves' ophthalmopathy. The CDR3 runs from the conserved cysteine through the conserved F or W. D genes are given only for firm matches. Not every row has a clone size; where given, it reads once, few, many or a size class.

j_call d_call clone_size v_call cdr3_aa cdr3_nt
TRBJ1-4 - few TRBV7-2 CASNSPRRKLFF TGTGCCAGCAACTCCCCGAGGAGGAAACTGTTTTTT
TRBJ2-7 TRBD2 once TRBV30 CAWSVRLAGGPNSYEQYF TGTGCCTGGAGTGTAAGACTAGCGGGAGGCCCTAACTCCTACGAGCAGTACTTC
TRBJ2-1 - - TRBV10-1 CASSDIGDEQFF TGCGCCAGCAGTGATATCGGGGATGAGCAGTTCTTC
TRBJ1-1 - many TRBV2 CASERTGGRTEAFF TGTGCCAGCGAAAGGACGGGGGGAAGGACTGAAGCTTTCTTT
TRBJ1-1 - many TRBV28 CASTETSREKGTFF TGTGCCAGCACCGAGACAAGTCGGGAGAAGGGGACTTTCTTT
TRBJ2-5 TRBD2 many TRBV20-1 CSARGVGTSTKTQYF TGCAGTGCTAGAGGGGTGGGGACTAGTACCAAGACCCAGTACTTC
TRBJ2-4 TRBD1 many TRBV6-1 CASSGGGVFTKNIQYF TGTGCCAGCAGTGGAGGGGGCGTATTTACCAAAAACATTCAGTACTTC
TRBJ2-7 - many TRBV11-2 CASSAPGRTREQYF TGTGCCAGCAGCGCTCCGGGACGGACACGCGAGCAGTACTTC
TRBJ2-2 - - TRBV13 CASSSNTEELFF TGTGCCAGCAGCTCGAACACCGAGGAGCTGTTTTTT
TRBJ1-2 - - TRBV6-2/TRBV6-3 CASSYRDNRGGYTF TGTGCCAGCAGTTACCGCGACAACCGGGGCGGCTACACCTTC
TRBJ2-7 TRBD2 many TRBV20-1 CSANAPGLGYEQYF TGCAGTGCCAACGCCCCTGGACTAGGGTACGAGCAGTACTTC
TRBJ1-1 - many TRBV20-1 CSARGGQNTEAFF TGCAGTGCTAGGGGGGGGCAGAACACTGAAGCTTTCTTT
TRBJ2-7 - many TRBV20-1 CSAPPAGQRYEQYF TGCAGTGCGCCGCCCGCGGGACAGCGATACGAGCAGTACTTC
TRBJ1-1 - few TRBV20-1 CSASQPNTEAFF TGCAGTGCTAGCCAGCCGAACACTGAAGCTTTCTTT
TRBJ2-1 TRBD2 few TRBV5-1 CASSLLAGYNEQFF TGCGCCAGCAGCCTCCTAGCGGGTTACAATGAGCAGTTCTTC